In its sample, the clone carrying this TCR beta chain was seen many times. This sample is part of a study of T cells in Graves' hyperthyroidism and ophthalmopathy. PBMCs were sourced from roughly 9.7 ml fresh peripheral blood. RNA transcripts gave rise to amplified TCR beta CDR3 regions. Primed by the HTBI set, a first-round RT-PCR was run on the TCR CDR3. Each CDR3 protein is one row after TCRdb ran MiXCR on the multiplex PCR reads. The profile covers approximately 430,000 distinct CDR3 sequences, with about 15% appearing a single time and roughly 7.4% taken by the ten largest. The TCR sequence derives from a woman aged 18-29 years with Graves' hyperthyroidism. Sequencing used blood.

CDR3 residues: CASSLQGDSNQPQHF. CDR3 DNA: TGTGCCAGCAGTTTACAGGGGGATAGCAATCAGCCCCAGCATTTT. J is TRBJ1-5 and V is TRBV6-1; 8 nucleotides agree with TRBD1. CDR1 is MNHNS and CDR2 is SASEGT in the germline V gene. This CDR3 comprises 15 residues. J gave up 0 bases and V 5 bases, and 3 bases lay outside the gene matches.